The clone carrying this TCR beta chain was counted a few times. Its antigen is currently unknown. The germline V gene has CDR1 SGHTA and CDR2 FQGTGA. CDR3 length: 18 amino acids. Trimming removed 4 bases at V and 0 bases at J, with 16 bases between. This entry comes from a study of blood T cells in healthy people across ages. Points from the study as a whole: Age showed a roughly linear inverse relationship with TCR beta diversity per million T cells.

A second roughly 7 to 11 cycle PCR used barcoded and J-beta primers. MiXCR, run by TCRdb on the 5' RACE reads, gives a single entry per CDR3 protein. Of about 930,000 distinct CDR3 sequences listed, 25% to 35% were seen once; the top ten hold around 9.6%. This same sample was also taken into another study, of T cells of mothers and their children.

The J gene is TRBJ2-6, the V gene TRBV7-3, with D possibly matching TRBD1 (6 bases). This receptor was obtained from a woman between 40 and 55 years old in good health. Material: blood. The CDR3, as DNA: TGTGCCAGCAGCTCCATGGGGGCGTCCCTCTCTGGGGCCAACGTCCTGACTTTC. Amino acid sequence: CASSSMGASLSGANVLTF.